The 27 T cell receptor beta chains in this list originate from one sample, sequenced in a study of blood T cell repertoires in COVID-19. Profiled with immunoSEQ multiplex PCR; TCRdb holds only in-frame clones, not every one. The sample yields approximately 26,000 clones, approximately 89% seen once. The sample consisted of peripheral blood. The source is a human donor with acute or convalescent COVID-19. The donor label of this sample is uncertain.

This rearrangement joins TRBV10-3 to TRBJ2-1; 7 bases map to TRBD1. This CDR3 comprises 14 residues. Germline V gene lookup returns CDR1 ENHRY and CDR2 SYGVKD. V lost 6 bases to trimming and J lost 4 bases; unmatched junction nucleotides: 6. The CDR3 reads CAISPGQRYNEQFF. The CDR3, as DNA: TGTGCCATCAGCCCGGGACAGAGATACAATGAGCAGTTCTTC.

J is TRBJ1-1 and V is TRBV5-8, with D possibly being TRBD1 (5 bases). Germline V gene data show CDR1 as SGHTS and CDR2 as YDEGEE. CDR3 size: 15 residues. Trimming removed 0 bases at V and 0 bases at J, with 9 bases between. CDR3 protein: CASSLVPGLNTEAFF. CDR3 nucleotide sequence: TGTGCCAGCAGCTTGGTTCCAGGGCTGAACACTGAAGCTTTCTTT. Together with reference TRBV5-8 and TRBJ1-1, the CDR3 gives the full variable domain: EAGVTQSPTHLIKTRGQQATLRCSPISGHTSVYWYQQALGLGLQFLLWYDEGEERNRGNFPPRFSGRQFPNYSSELNVNALELEDSALYLCASSLVPGLNTEAFFGQGTRLTVV.

V and J are TRBV7-9 and TRBJ1-4; perhaps TRBD1 as D (5 bases). From germline, CDR1 is SEHNR and CDR2 FQNEAQ (reference sequence). This CDR3 region has 16 residues. Trimming shortened V by 4 bases and J by 5 bases, and 17 bases separated the two germline ends. CDR3: CASSSGIGPGNEKLFF. CDR3 nucleotide sequence: TGTGCCAGCAGCTCAGGTATAGGGCCAGGGAATGAAAAACTGTTTTTT.

This clone was observed a single time. The rearrangement joins TRBV11-1 to TRBJ2-5, with D perhaps matching TRBD2 (5 bases). The CDR3 consists of 16 residues. Trimming removed 5 bases at V and 1 base at J, with 17 bases between. The V gene's germline CDR1 is SGHAT and CDR2 FQDESV (reference sequence). The CDR3 DNA reads TGTGCCAGCAGCCTGAGGCGGAGCGGAACCCAAGAGACCCAGTACTTC. The encoded protein is CASSLRRSGTQETQYF.

The chain uses TRBV27 and TRBJ1-5, with 8 nucleotides matching TRBD1. This CDR3 is built from 16 residues. Germline lookup yields CDR1 MNHEY and CDR2 SMNVEV (reference sequence). After removal of 4 bases from V and 5 bases from J, the junction contained 10 bases not matched to a gene. Written as DNA, the CDR3 is TGTGCCAGCAGTTCCGTTAGACAGGGGTTCCATCAGCCCCAGCATTTT. Its protein product is CASSSVRQGFHQPQHF.

The chain links TRBV7-2 to TRBJ1-5; no firm D call. Between the trimmed V and J ends, which lost 0 bases and 3 bases, there was a span of 9 bases. The length of the CDR3 is 15 residues. From germline, CDR1 is SGHTA and CDR2 FQGNSA. The chain's CDR3 is CASSLAGRVNQPQHF. CDR3 DNA: TGTGCCAGCAGCTTAGCTGGGAGAGTCAATCAGCCCCAGCATTTT.

The chain has TRBV7-3 and TRBJ2-1; 7 nucleotides align to TRBD1. The CDR3 covers 13 residues. Trimming removed 5 bases from V and 7 bases from J; junction bases left unmatched: 5. The germline V gene has CDR1 SGHTA and CDR2 FQGTGA. CDR3 loop: CASSRGQINEQFF. CDR3 sequence (DNA): TGTGCCAGCAGCCGGGGACAGATAAATGAGCAGTTCTTC.

This clone came up once. This chain connects TRBV5-6 to TRBJ2-7; TRBD2 agrees at 8 bases. The CDR3 runs to 13 residues. CDR1 is SGHDT and CDR2 is YYEEEE in the germline V gene. With 0 bases clipped from V and 6 bases from J, the junction kept 2 bases outside the gene matches. The CDR3 DNA reads as TGTGCCAGCAGCTTGGGTAGCGGGGTCGAGCAGTACTTC. It encodes CASSLGSGVEQYF.

The chain is built from TRBV28 and TRBJ2-5; TRBD2 might be the D (5 bases). Germline values: CDR1 MDHEN, CDR2 SYDVKM. V lost 6 bases to trimming and J lost 5 bases, with 19 bases between them. The CDR3 spans 15 residues. CDR3 nucleotides: TGTGCCAGCAGCAGCCCACCCCTAGCACGGGAGACCCAGTACTTC. Translating gives CASSSPPLARETQYF.

The J gene is TRBJ2-7, the V gene TRBV7-8; 7 nucleotides agree with TRBD1. V shed 1 base, J shed 9 bases, and the junction held 12 bases outside the gene matches. Germline CDR1 and CDR2: SGHVS and FQNEAQ. CDR3 length equals 15 residues. The CDR3 DNA reads TGTGCCAGCAGCTTAGATACAGGGGCCCGACGAGGGCAGTACTTC. Translated: CASSLDTGARRGQYF.

As DNA, the CDR3 is TGTGCCAGCAGCTCCTCGACAAACCCCAATTCACCCCTCCACTTT. Protein: CASSSSTNPNSPLHF. The V call is TRBV5-6, the J call TRBJ1-6, with D uncertain. The V and J ends lost 3 bases and 7 bases respectively, with 14 bases between them. The V gene's germline CDR1 is SGHDT and CDR2 YYEEEE. The CDR3 has 15 residues.

The chain combines TRBV6-5 with TRBJ1-5, with 8 nucleotides matching TRBD1. The CDR3 totals 15 residues. The ends lost 6 bases at V and 4 bases at J; junction bases unmatched: 8. Germline-derived CDR1 and CDR2 are MNHEY and SVGAGI. CDR3 bases: TGTGCCAGCAGCCAGGGACAGGCTCTTAATCAGCCCCAGCATTTT. This encodes CASSQGQALNQPQHF.

V is TRBV11-2 and J is TRBJ2-2; no clear D gene. The germline V gene has CDR1 SGHAT and CDR2 FQNNGV. This CDR3 contains 15 residues. The ends were cut back, 4 bases at V and 0 bases at J, with 9 bases in the middle. Written as DNA, the CDR3 is TGTGCCAGCAGCTCCCGTGCTACGAACACCGGGGAGCTGTTTTTT. Amino acids: CASSSRATNTGELFF.

This clone showed up just a few times. The rearrangement links TRBV29-1 to TRBJ1-1; D remains ambiguous. The germline V and J ends were trimmed by 7 bases and 0 bases, with 12 bases remaining between them. Germline V gene lookup returns CDR1 SQVTM and CDR2 ANQGSEA. This CDR3 has 13 residues. The CDR3 region is CSAMLALNTEAFF. The CDR3, as DNA: TGCAGCGCGATGCTGGCCCTGAACACTGAAGCTTTCTTT.

V gene TRBV7-9 combines with J gene TRBJ1-2; 7 bases match TRBD1. CDR1 and CDR2 (germline): SEHNR, FQNEAQ (reference sequence). This CDR3 comprises 9 residues. The CDR3 DNA is TGTTCAGGGGGGCCGGAGGAAACCTTC. Translated, it gives CSGGPEETF.

The genes are TRBV7-8 and TRBJ1-5; TRBD1 aligns across 8 bases. The germline CDR1 and CDR2 sequences are SGHVS and FQNEAQ. With 4 bases clipped from V and 6 bases from J, the junction kept 5 bases outside the gene matches. The CDR3 runs 14 residues. Here the CDR3 reads CASSSQGAGQPQHF. The CDR3 bases are TGTGCCAGCAGCTCCCAGGGGGCAGGTCAGCCCCAGCATTTT.

This sequence joins TRBV7-6 and TRBJ2-3; 7 bases match TRBD1. Germline lookup yields CDR1 SGHVS and CDR2 FNYEAQ. The length of the CDR3 is 15 residues. J lost 3 bases, V lost 3 bases, and 6 bases had no gene match. CDR3 nucleotides: TGTGCCAGCAGCTTCCACGACAGGGTTACAGATACGCAGTATTTT. Translation gives CASSFHDRVTDTQYF.

This chain uses TRBV5-4 with TRBJ2-3, with TRBD2 matching over 7 bases. This CDR3 is built from 15 residues. CDR1 and CDR2 from the germline V gene are SGHNT and YYREEE (reference sequence). Trimming at V came to 6 bases and at J to 7 bases, leaving 14 bases not matched to a gene. CDR3 sequence: CASTETSALRHTQYF. CDR3 in DNA: TGTGCCAGCACAGAAACTAGCGCTTTGAGACATACGCAGTATTTT.

The chain uses TRBV29-1 and TRBJ2-7, with 8 bases identical to TRBD2. Germline V gene sequence: CDR1 SQVTM, CDR2 ANQGSEA. The J segment lost 2 bases and the V segment lost 3 bases, leaving 3 bases of the junction unmatched. This CDR3 is 13 amino acids long. CDR3 nucleotides: TGCAGCGTTGATCGGGAGGGGACCTACGAGCAGTACTTC. Protein: CSVDREGTYEQYF.

The gene calls are TRBV27 and TRBJ1-3, with 8 bases that match TRBD1. V lost 4 bases to trimming and J lost 2 bases; unmatched junction nucleotides: 10. The CDR3 extends over 17 amino acids. Germline V gene lookup returns CDR1 MNHEY and CDR2 SMNVEV (reference sequence). CDR3 coding DNA: TGTGCCAGCAGTTCTCTTGGACAGGGCGTGACTGGAAACACCATATATTTT. It encodes CASSSLGQGVTGNTIYF.

This CDR3 is CSASLGGPRNEQYV. In DNA, the CDR3 is TGCAGTGCTAGTTTGGGTGGGCCACGGAACGAGCAGTACGTC. This chain joins TRBV20-1 and TRBJ2-7; D is undetermined. The CDR3 has 14 amino acids. CDR1 is DFQATT, CDR2 SNEGSKA, per germline (reference sequence). V was shortened by 3 bases and J by 5 bases, with 17 bases between the two germline ends.

The chain has TRBV9 and TRBJ2-1; tentatively, D is TRBD1 (6 bases). The CDR3 totals 15 residues. Germline CDR1 and CDR2: SGDLS and YYNGEE. Between the trimmed V and J ends, which lost 2 bases and 4 bases, there was a span of 13 bases. This CDR3 reads CASSVVTGSYNEQFF. In DNA, the CDR3 is TGTGCCAGCAGCGTCGTGACAGGTAGTTACAATGAGCAGTTCTTC.

The genes are TRBV5-5 and TRBJ1-1; D remains ambiguous. Germline V gene sequence: CDR1 SGHKS, CDR2 YYEKEE (reference sequence). The CDR3 totals 13 residues. Trimming took 0 bases from V and 4 from J, leaving 7 bases between them. CDR3 nucleotides: TGTGCCAGCAGCTTGGACGTACTCACTGAAGCTTTCTTT. It yields the protein CASSLDVLTEAFF.

The J gene is TRBJ2-5, the V gene TRBV2, with 11 bases identical to TRBD2. This CDR3 has 15 residues. Germline V gene data show CDR1 as SNHLY and CDR2 as FYNNEI. V lost 5 bases, J lost 6 bases, and 8 bases stayed unmatched. Here the CDR3 DNA reads TGTGCCAGCAGTACACTAGCGGGAGTAGGAAAGACCCAGTACTTC. Its translation is CASSTLAGVGKTQYF.

The chain links TRBV15 to TRBJ2-5; tentative D call: TRBD1 (5 bases). The CDR3 has 13 amino acids. V shed 8 bases and J shed 1 base, with 11 bases lying between them. Germline V gene data show CDR1 as LNHNV and CDR2 as YYDKDF (reference sequence). CDR3 sequence: CATGQGAQETQYF. CDR3 bases: TGTGCCACCGGGCAAGGGGCCCAAGAGACCCAGTACTTC. Full variable domain (rest looked up from reference TRBV15 and TRBJ2-5): DAMVIQNPRYQVTQFGKPVTLSCSQTLNHNVMYWYQQKSSQAPKLLFHYYDKDFNNEADTPDNFQSRRPNTSFCFLDIRSPGLGDTAMYLCATGQGAQETQYFGPGTRLLVL.

This chain joins TRBV6-5 and TRBJ2-3; no definite D call. Germline V gene lookup returns CDR1 MNHEY and CDR2 SVGAGI. The CDR3 is 15 residues long. Trimming cost V 2 bases and J 0 bases, with 9 bases left between them. The CDR3 sequence is CASSYRAPSTDTQYF. CDR3 DNA sequence: TGTGCCAGCAGTTACCGAGCCCCTAGCACAGATACGCAGTATTTT.

The chain carries TRBV5-1 and TRBJ1-6, with 8 bases lining up with TRBD1. This CDR3 spans 14 amino acids. The J segment lost 5 bases and the V segment lost 4 bases, leaving 2 bases of the junction unmatched. CDR1 and CDR2 from the germline V gene are SGHRS and YFSETQ. The DNA of the CDR3 is TGCGCCAGCAGCCCGGGACAGGATAATTCACCCCTCCACTTT. This sequence encodes CASSPGQDNSPLHF.